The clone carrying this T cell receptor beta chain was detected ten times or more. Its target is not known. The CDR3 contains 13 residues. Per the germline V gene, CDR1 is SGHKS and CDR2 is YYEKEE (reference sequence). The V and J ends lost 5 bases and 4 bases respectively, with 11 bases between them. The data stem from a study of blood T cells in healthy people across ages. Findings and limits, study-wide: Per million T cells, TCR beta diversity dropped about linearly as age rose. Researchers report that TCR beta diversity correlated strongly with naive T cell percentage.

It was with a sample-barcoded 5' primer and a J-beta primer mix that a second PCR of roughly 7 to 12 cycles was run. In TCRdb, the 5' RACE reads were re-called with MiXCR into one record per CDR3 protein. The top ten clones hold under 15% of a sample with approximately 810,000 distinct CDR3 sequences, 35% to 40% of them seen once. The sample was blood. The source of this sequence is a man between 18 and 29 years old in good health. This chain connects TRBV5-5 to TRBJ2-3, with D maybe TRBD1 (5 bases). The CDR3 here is CASSLGAADTQYF. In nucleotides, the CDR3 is TGTGCCAGCAGTTTAGGGGCCGCAGATACGCAGTATTTT. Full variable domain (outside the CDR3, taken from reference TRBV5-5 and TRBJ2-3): DAGVTQSPTHLIKTRGQQVTLRCSPISGHKSVSWYQQVLGQGPQFIFQYYEKEERGRGNFPDRFSARQFPNYSSELNVNALLLGDSALYLCASSLGAADTQYFGPGTRLTVL.